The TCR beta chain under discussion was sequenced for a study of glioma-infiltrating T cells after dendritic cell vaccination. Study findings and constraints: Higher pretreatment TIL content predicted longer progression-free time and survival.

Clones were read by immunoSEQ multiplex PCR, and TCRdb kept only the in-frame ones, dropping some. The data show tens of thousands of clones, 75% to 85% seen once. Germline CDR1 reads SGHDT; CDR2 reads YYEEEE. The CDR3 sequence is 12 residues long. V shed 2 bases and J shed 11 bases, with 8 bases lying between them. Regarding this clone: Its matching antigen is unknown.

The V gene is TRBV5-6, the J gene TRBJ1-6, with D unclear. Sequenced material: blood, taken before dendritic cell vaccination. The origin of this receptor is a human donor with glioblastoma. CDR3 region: CASSFGGTPLHF. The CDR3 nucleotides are TGTGCCAGCAGCTTCGGAGGGACACCCCTCCACTTT.